The sample holds many counts of the clone carrying this TCR beta chain. The antigen remains undetermined. A single record per CDR3 protein comes from TCRdb applying MiXCR to the reads. The sample lists roughly 920,000 distinct CDR3 sequences; less than 40% were seen once. CDR1 SGHVS and CDR2 FNYEAQ come from the germline V gene. V was pared by 0 bases and J by 0 bases, with 4 bases of the junction left unmatched. This CDR3 comprises 17 residues. This record belongs to a study of T cell repertoires in cytomegalovirus infection. The sequence derives from a human donor in good health (CMV status not recorded). Some clones in this sample may be carry-over from other donors' samples. V usage is TRBV7-6 and J usage is TRBJ2-1, with TRBD2 matching 8 bases. This specimen was cultured CD8+ T cells from PBMCs, taken from culture after CMV antigen stimulation. The CDR3 protein is CASSLAGGGYSYNEQFF. CDR3 coding DNA: TGTGCCAGCAGCTTAGCGGGCGGGGGGTACTCCTACAATGAGCAGTTCTTC.